These 24 T cell receptor beta chains came from one sample sequenced in a study of T-cell reconstitution after alpha-beta-depleted transplantation in children. Unique molecular identifiers were used in preparing the TCRbeta library. TCRdb re-called the PCR reads with MiXCR, one entry per CDR3 protein. The data hold a few hundred thousand distinct CDR3 sequences, with roughly 16% observed a single time. The starting material was PBMCs, mostly from graft donor cells, obtained 360 days after TCRalphabeta/CD19-depleted stem cell transplant. These TCRs come from a boy less than two years old who had a stem cell transplant for Wiskott-Aldrich syndrome, so the T cells may come from the graft donor.

The sample holds a few counts of this clonotype. V is TRBV12-3 or TRBV12-4 and J is TRBJ2-5; D unclear. V lost 6 bases and J lost 1, with 18 bases in between. This CDR3 comprises 16 residues. In DNA form, the CDR3 reads TGTGCCAGCAGCCTTGGACGGATCCTTTCCCAAGAGACCCAGTACTTC. It specifies CASSLGRILSQETQYF.

This clonotype was counted a few times. The chain is built from TRBV20-1 and TRBJ2-3, with 7 bases aligning to TRBD2. This CDR3 has 15 amino acids. Trimming took 4 bases from V and 2 from J; bases not matched to a gene: 9. CDR1 and CDR2 from the germline V gene are DFQATT and SNEGSKA (reference sequence). CDR3 DNA: TGCAGTGCTACCAAGCCTAGCGGATTCACAGATACGCAGTATTTT. Protein product: CSATKPSGFTDTQYF.

Many counts were recorded for this clonotype. This chain joins TRBV5-1 and TRBJ2-2; D uncertain. Germline V lookup: CDR1 SGHRS, CDR2 YFSETQ. V lost 4 bases and J 1 base, leaving 8 bases between the germline ends. The CDR3 contains 14 residues. The CDR3 here is CASSPTLNTGELFF. The CDR3 DNA sequence: TGCGCCAGCAGCCCAACTTTGAACACCGGGGAGCTGTTTTTT. Full variable domain (outside the CDR3, taken from reference TRBV5-1 and TRBJ2-2): KAGVTQTPRYLIKTRGQQVTLSCSPISGHRSVSWYQQTPGQGLQFLFEYFSETQRNKGNFPGRFSGRQFSNSRSEMNVSTLELGDSALYLCASSPTLNTGELFFGEGSRLTVL.

This chain links TRBV12-5 with TRBJ2-3, with 10 positions matching TRBD2. Germline V gives CDR1 LGHNT, CDR2 FRNRAP. Losses at the gene ends were 1 base for V and 4 bases for J; bases not matched to a gene: 11. CDR3 size: 18 residues. For the CDR3, the DNA is TGTGCTAGTGGTTTGGAAATCCCACTAGCGGGGAACTCAGATACGCAGTATTTT. Its translation is CASGLEIPLAGNSDTQYF.

There are a few counts of this clonotype. This chain joins TRBV5-1 and TRBJ2-1, with 15 nucleotides matching TRBD2. This CDR3 spans 16 amino acids. V was pared by 3 bases and J by 7 bases, with 5 bases of the junction left unmatched. Germline V gene lookup returns CDR1 SGHRS and CDR2 YFSETQ. DNA for the CDR3: TGCGCCAGCAGCTCGGGACTAGCGGGGGGACCGAATGAGCAGTTCTTC. Its translation: CASSSGLAGGPNEQFF.

This clonotype came up a few times. The chain is built from TRBV12-3 or TRBV12-4 and TRBJ2-3; 7 nucleotides align to TRBD2. The CDR3 loop spans 16 amino acids. V was clipped by 5 bases and J by 5 bases; unmatched bases: 13. The CDR3 sequence is CASSDWTSQRRDTQYF. CDR3 DNA: TGTGCCAGCAGTGATTGGACTAGTCAAAGGAGAGATACGCAGTATTTT.

The chain joins TRBV20-1 to TRBJ1-1; D is unclear. Trimming took off 3 bases at V and 0 bases at J, with 5 bases between the two ends. The CDR3 covers 12 residues. The germline CDR1 and CDR2 sequences are DFQATT and SNEGSKA (reference sequence). CDR3 DNA: TGCAGTGCTAGTAAGGTGAACACTGAAGCTTTCTTT. It specifies CSASKVNTEAFF.

The chain employs TRBV2 and TRBJ2-6; D uncertain. Germline V CDR1 and CDR2: SNHLY, FYNNEI. The length of the CDR3 is 14 residues. The germline V and J ends were trimmed by 1 base and 0 bases, with 1 base remaining between them. The CDR3 DNA is TGTGCCAGCAGTGAAGTCTCTGGGGCCAACGTCCTGACTTTC. Protein product: CASSEVSGANVLTF.

This clonotype was seen only a few times. The CDR3 protein is CATSDPQGLSYNEQFF. CDR3 DNA: TGTGCCACCAGTGACCCACAGGGGCTCTCCTACAATGAGCAGTTCTTC. V is TRBV24-1 and J is TRBJ2-1; TRBD1 aligns across 7 bases. The V gene end was trimmed by 4 bases and the J gene end by 0 bases; junction bases not matched to a gene: 5. In germline, CDR1 is KGHDR, CDR2 SFDVKD. CDR3 length: 16 residues.

A few counts support this clonotype. CDR3 amino acids: CASSQSDRDIIGGELFF. The CDR3 DNA sequence: TGTGCCAGCAGCCAGAGCGACAGGGACATTATCGGCGGGGAGCTGTTTTTT. V is TRBV4-2 and J is TRBJ2-2; 7 positions match TRBD1. The germline CDR1 and CDR2 sequences are LGHNA and YNFKEQ. V dropped 3 bases and J dropped 7; count of bases not matched to a gene: 14. The CDR3 has 17 amino acids.

The chain combines TRBV10-2 with TRBJ2-4; 9 bases agree with TRBD2. Per germline, CDR1 WSHSY and CDR2 SAAADI. V lost 6 bases to trimming and J lost 9 bases; unmatched junction nucleotides: 9. The CDR3 has 14 amino acids. The CDR3 spells CASSPSGGPRIQYF. The CDR3 region has the DNA TGCGCCAGCAGCCCCAGCGGGGGGCCCCGCATTCAGTACTTC.

This CDR3 reads CASSFGGRAVQYF. The CDR3, as DNA: TGTGCCAGCAGTTTCGGGGGGAGGGCCGTGCAGTACTTC. The chain carries TRBV28 and TRBJ2-7; 7 nucleotides line up with TRBD2. CDR3 length: 13 residues. CDR1 is MDHEN and CDR2 is SYDVKM in the germline V gene. Trimming took 3 bases from V and 9 from J; bases not matched to a gene: 8.

This clonotype has more than one count but fewer than ten. The chain joins TRBV5-1 to TRBJ2-7; D unclear. The CDR3 covers 13 residues. Trimming cost V 0 bases and J 4 bases, with 8 bases left between them. From germline, CDR1 is SGHRS and CDR2 YFSETQ. CDR3 sequence: CASSLDYFYEQYF. CDR3 coding DNA: TGCGCCAGCAGCTTGGACTACTTTTACGAGCAGTACTTC.

The V gene is TRBV3-1, the J gene TRBJ2-1; TRBD2 might be the D (6 bases). Trimming stripped 4 bases from V and 3 bases from J, with 13 bases between. This CDR3 is built from 15 residues. Germline V gene sequence: CDR1 LGHDT, CDR2 YNNKEL (reference sequence). The CDR3 loop is CASSRRESGYNEQFF. In DNA, the CDR3 is TGTGCCAGCAGCCGACGGGAGTCGGGCTACAATGAGCAGTTCTTC.

This clonotype was counted only a few times. The chain carries TRBV12-3 or TRBV12-4 and TRBJ1-5; D is unclear. Trimming removed 3 bases from V and 7 bases from J, with 13 bases in between. This CDR3 comprises 14 residues. For the CDR3, the DNA is TGTGCCAGCAGTTTCCGACCAGTTGCGCAGCCCCAGCATTTT. Translation gives CASSFRPVAQPQHF.

The table lists this clonotype with a count of one. This chain joins TRBV18 and TRBJ2-4; D is ambiguous. Germline lookup yields CDR1 KGHSH and CDR2 LQKENI. V was clipped by 0 bases and J by 1 base, with 13 bases between them. This CDR3 spans 17 amino acids. CDR3 in DNA: TGTGCCAGCTCACCACCTCGGGTCCCCGGGGCCAAAAACATTCAGTACTTC. Its translation is CASSPPRVPGAKNIQYF.

Concerning this clonotype: The junction does not match germline at one end; this may be a read error. The V gene is TRBV24-1, the J gene TRBJ2-1; 7 positions agree with TRBD2. This CDR3 spans 18 amino acids. Germline loops: CDR1 KGHDR, CDR2 SFDVKD. DNA for the CDR3: TGTGCCACCAGTGATAGTTTTGAGGAGCGGGGTATTTACAATGACCAGTTCTTC. Its translation is CATSDSFEERGIYNDQFF.

This clonotype was counted between two and nine times. The V call is TRBV20-1, the J call TRBJ1-4; no clear D. V was shortened by 1 base and J by 4 bases, with 4 bases between the two germline ends. The CDR3 spans 12 residues. The germline V gene encodes CDR1 DFQATT and CDR2 SNEGSKA (reference sequence). The CDR3 protein is CSARGFNEKLFF. In nucleotides, the CDR3 is TGCAGTGCTAGAGGGTTTAATGAAAAACTGTTTTTT.

In its sample, this clonotype was seen a few times. This chain joins TRBV29-1 and TRBJ2-3, with 8 bases lining up with TRBD1. The CDR3 consists of 15 residues. After removal of 3 bases from V and 0 bases from J, the junction contained 5 bases not matched to a gene. Germline V CDR1 and CDR2: SQVTM, ANQGSEA. As DNA, the CDR3 is TGCAGCGTTGATGGACAGGGCCTTAGCACAGATACGCAGTATTTT. Translating gives CSVDGQGLSTDTQYF.

This sequence joins TRBV5-5 and TRBJ2-7; D is perhaps TRBD1 (6 bases). Germline assignment: CDR1 SGHKS and CDR2 YYEKEE (reference sequence). The V end was cut by 1 base, the J end by 7 bases, with 18 bases between. The CDR3 runs 15 residues. In DNA, the CDR3 is TGTGCCAGCAGCTTGTACCGGGACATCCAGGGGGAGCAGTACTTC. This encodes CASSLYRDIQGEQYF.

This clonotype was observed a single time. The V call is TRBV4-2, the J call TRBJ2-5; the match to TRBD2 covers 8 bases. V shed 0 bases and J 5 bases; nucleotides not matched to a gene: 11. CDR1 and CDR2 from the germline V gene are LGHNA and YNFKEQ. The CDR3 loop spans 17 amino acids. DNA of the CDR3: TGTGCCAGCAGCCAAGATCCCCCGGGGGGGTTGAGGGAGACCCAGTACTTC. It codes for CASSQDPPGGLRETQYF.

The chain joins TRBV20-1 to TRBJ2-5; D not certain. The CDR3 runs to 10 residues. V was shortened by 1 base and J by 10 bases, with 7 bases between the two germline ends. Germline lookup yields CDR1 DFQATT and CDR2 SNEGSKA (reference sequence). CDR3 in amino acids: CSARVQDQYF. As DNA, the CDR3 is TGCAGTGCTAGAGTGCAGGACCAGTACTTC.

The chain combines TRBV29-1 with TRBJ1-2; D not resolved. CDR1 is SQVTM, CDR2 ANQGSEA, per germline. This CDR3 comprises 14 residues. The V and J ends lost 3 bases and 0 bases respectively, with 11 bases between them. The CDR3 is CSVDVKGANYGYTF. Here the CDR3 DNA reads TGCAGCGTTGACGTCAAGGGAGCTAACTATGGCTACACCTTC.

In this sample, this clonotype turned up a few times. The rearrangement uses TRBV3-1 and TRBJ1-2; TRBD1 matches at 8 bases. From germline, CDR1 is LGHDT and CDR2 YNNKEL (reference sequence). The CDR3 consists of 15 residues. J was trimmed by 5 bases and V by 2 bases; bases with no gene match: 7. CDR3 DNA sequence: TGTGCCAGCAGCCAAACCGACAGGGGTGGATATGGCTACACCTTC. Its protein product is CASSQTDRGGYGYTF.